The rows below give T cell receptor beta chains drawn from one sample of a study of shared clonotypes between healthy human individuals. The repertoire was sequenced with immunoSEQ multiplex PCR; TCRdb's copy has only in-frame clones and lacks some. The sample shows more than 2 million clones, 85% to 95% of them seen only once. Sequencing was performed on naive CD4+ T cells sorted from blood. The receptor set was obtained from a man in his late teens or twenties in good health. Both conserved end residues are part of each CDR3.

v_call cdr3_aa
TRBV28 CASGRGAGQPQHF
TRBV5-1 CASSLAGRQTDTQYF
TRBV6-5 CASSYSRGENIQYF
TRBV11-2 CASSLGDRGHETQYF
TRBV18 CASSPPWARDTQYF
TRBV6-1 CASSGRVEYSPLHF
TRBV7-2 CASSPSTGKAYGYTF
TRBV6-6 CASSDGRNYGYTF
TRBV7-2 CASSLRGGDQPQHF
TRBV7-2 CASTIQGTANEKLFF
TRBV2 CASRPGQPGEKLFF
TRBV23-1 CASSQPLWTGILRCNYEQYF
TRBV18 CASSPGSAVDGYTF
TRBV5-4 CASSLDLNTEAFF
TRBV29-1 CSVARDRSNTEAFF
TRBV30 CAWSLGLPNEQFF
TRBV9 CASSVGNRGGYEQYF
TRBV2 CASKMTEANTGELFF
TRBV4-1 CASSQQSGSGTEAFF
TRBV10-3 CAISEGLAGGNEQFF
TRBV11-2 CASSRSGGTYNEQFF
TRBV25-1 CASSEGGRETQYF
TRBV25-1 CASSERGGTEAFF
TRBV6-1 CASRISTDTQYF
TRBV15 CATSREVAGVSYEQYF
TRBV7-2 CASSPRDRILHF
TRBV7-2 CASSPTGLQETQYF
TRBV28 CASITLGVSNQPQHF
TRBV14 CASSQAQHTQYF
TRBV4-1 CASSQNRLNTEAFF
TRBV4-3 CASSRQGESTDTQYF
TRBV19 CASSIERATGGSRETQYF
TRBV5-8 CASKIGTYGYTF
TRBV6-5 CASSYANQGYGNTIYF
TRBV10-3 CAISESGANTGELFF
TRBV6-5 CASSRGKHVGYTF
TRBV6-1 CASSRTGQYF
TRBV5-1 CASSLATSKGEQYF
TRBV27 CASRQPGHNYEQYF
TRBV7-9 CASSPGTVSNEKLFF
TRBV9 CASSLPGAGANVLTF
TRBV7-9 CASSLGVTQYF
TRBV10-1 CASSLAGDLHEQFF
TRBV10-3 CAIRGTGGRGETQYF
TRBV5-1 CASSAEQGYEQYF
TRBV11-2 CASSLERGRVLGEQFF
TRBV9 CASSVGGSGTDTQYF
TRBV6-5 CASFTVNTEAFF
TRBV18 CASSPGSREQYF
TRBV9 CASSVASTTDTQYF
TRBV9 CASSVVERNNNEQFF
TRBV6-1 CASSQGTGGNYGYTF
TRBV7-2 CASSLDRGSQPQHF
TRBV2 CASSGRGNGQETQYF
TRBV5-4 CASSDAVRAETQYF
TRBV5-6 CASSLIQGGLQSYNEQFF
TRBV5-1 CASSLGGDRNYGHTF
TRBV5-1 CASSLDLAGGFYEQYF